This TCR beta chain was recorded in a study of T cell changes during pregnancy in multiple sclerosis. Repertoires were generated with immunoSEQ multiplex PCR, while TCRdb's copy carries only in-frame clones and drops some. The sample holds 20,000 to 25,000 clones, more than 85% seen once. J was trimmed by 1 base and V by 5 bases; bases with no gene match: 9. Germline V CDR1 and CDR2: SGHAT, FQNNGV. The CDR3 totals 17 residues. V usage is TRBV11-2 and J usage is TRBJ2-3; 10 bases fit TRBD1. The receptor was derived from a female donor with multiple sclerosis, enrolled in a pregnancy study. This specimen consisted of CD4+ T cells from peripheral blood mononuclear cells, obtained in the third trimester of pregnancy. This chain's CDR3 is CASSVDRGQWGTDTQYF. The CDR3 DNA reads as TGTGCCAGCAGCGTCGACAGGGGGCAATGGGGCACAGATACGCAGTATTTT.